Below, one TCR beta chain is given with its context. Its specificity is not known. This sample is part of a study of T cell responses to AZD1222 COVID-19 vaccine. The CDR3 contains 16 residues. Trimming took 1 base from V and 4 from J, leaving 14 bases between them. Germline values: CDR1 MGHRA, CDR2 YSYEKL. Libraries were prepared by immunoSEQ multiplex PCR; TCRdb keeps only in-frame clonotypes and omits some of them. The table shows tens of thousands of clones, with more than 90% occurring only once. Study-wide results and limits: A reported finding is that nearly half of spike-specific TCRs target unmutated variant regions. Vaccine-associated CD4 TCRs ranged over spike, dominating at 160-218 and 743-854. Mostly white British, mostly female donors; authors suggested clonal diversity may be underestimated.

Sequencing used peripheral blood, obtained on day 0 of AZD1222 vaccination. This clonotype was sampled from an adult in good health. This sequence joins TRBV4-1 and TRBJ1-5, with unresolved D. CDR3 sequence reads: CASSQGLVETNQPQHF. The CDR3 DNA sequence: TGCGCCAGCAGCCAAGGTTTGGTGGAGACGAATCAGCCCCAGCATTTT.